This record concerns one T cell receptor (beta chain) sequence. Its target is unknown. These data belong to a study of tumor-infiltrating lymphocytes in primary liver carcinoma. Overall study: Patients comprised men and women whose ages fell between 30 and 69 years. Tumor stage was T1-T3 N0M0, and tumor size was roughly 4 to 10 cm across. Study-wide points: It was in tumors, not blood, that the top-250-clone fraction was significantly higher (p = 0.039).

The germline V gene has CDR1 MDHEN and CDR2 SYDVKM. With 5 bases clipped from V and 9 bases from J, the junction kept 9 bases outside the gene matches. CDR3 length: 16 amino acids. Unsorted bulk tissue (roughly 17-33 mg) underwent RNA and DNA co-extraction. A primer matching the constant region was used to make TCR beta cDNA from approximately 500 ng of total RNA. For TCR beta, libraries were produced by three nested multiplex PCR rounds using slightly modified ARM-PCR. TRBV1-TRBV30 forward and Cbeta reverse primers drove the first two approximately 11-cycle rounds. TCRdb reprocessed the multiplex PCR reads with MiXCR, giving one entry per CDR3 protein. The sample has about 100,000 distinct CDR3 sequences; almost 70% are singletons.

The TCR was taken from a woman aged 55-69 years with primary liver carcinoma and hepatitis B virus infection. J is TRBJ2-2 and V is TRBV28, with 13 bases lining up with TRBD2. Sequencing input: liver tumor tissue from sampling region 5. Subset: tumor region T5, tumor centre. The CDR3 is CASSLETSGRYRELFF. CDR3 bases: TGTGCCAGCAGTCTCGAGACTAGCGGGAGGTACCGGGAGCTGTTTTTT.